This T cell receptor beta chain was documented in a study of Graves' ophthalmopathy and Graves' hyperthyroidism. Study information: Over 18 months of follow-up, stable hyperthyroidism required that no ophthalmopathy appear.

Hyperthyroidism patients had new diagnoses, durations under 2 months, and ages of 18 to 65. Study-wide points: A model built from 13 signatures distinguished ophthalmopathy from stable hyperthyroidism with 85% to 90% sensitivity and approximately 81% specificity.

The sequenced template was RNA, covering the TCR beta CDR3 region. HTBI primers were employed in first-round RT-PCR, then a second-round multiplex PCR followed. TCRdb recomputed calls from the multiplex PCR reads with MiXCR, one row per CDR3 protein. The sample holds 900,000 to 1,200,000 distinct CDR3 sequences, 35% to 40% seen once. The germline gives CDR1 SQVTM, CDR2 ANQGSEA. With 5 bases clipped from V and 6 bases from J, the junction kept 9 bases outside the gene matches. The CDR3 covers 14 residues. This clonotype appeared a single time. No antigen is known for it. Sample: peripheral blood or thyroid tissue (not recorded which). The receptor comes from an adult man with Graves' hyperthyroidism. This chain uses TRBV29-1 with TRBJ2-7, with 11 bases lining up with TRBD1. This chain's CDR3 is CSVSRTGGLTEQYF. CDR3 sequence (DNA): TGCAGCGTTTCTAGGACAGGGGGCCTCACCGAGCAGTACTTC.